This T cell receptor beta chain was profiled in a study of human T cells and chemical hapten exposure. Study-level background: The sensitizer, 2% DPC, was used on approximately 2 cm by approximately 2 cm of upper inner arm skin. Diagnoses of alopecia areata, totalis or universalis occurred in mostly female patients. Small discrepancies in pooled library volume mainly accounted for the varying TCR yields per sample.

This clonotype appeared a few times. CDR3 length: 12 residues. The V and J ends lost 4 bases and 1 base respectively, with 7 bases between them. Germline CDR1 SQVTM, CDR2 ANQGSEA. Specified time point: pre-sensitization, week 0. The treatment is: therapeutic diphenylcyclopropenone sensitization with weekly scalp DPC. Only after blood had been drawn was each patch test applied. TCRdb analysed the RACE reads with MiXCR anew, one entry per CDR3 protein. Among around 380,000 distinct CDR3 sequences listed, 4.5% to 7% were seen once. This chain joins TRBV29-1 and TRBJ1-1; no reliable D call. The sequence was collected from a woman aged 18-30 years with alopecia areata. Some clones in this sample may be carry-over from other donors' samples. The sequences come from whole blood, collected in connection with sensitization to the hapten diphenylcyclopropenone (DPC). CDR3 DNA sequence: TGCAGCGTTGTAGGAGAGAACACTGAAGCTTTCTTT. Its translation: CSVVGENTEAFF.